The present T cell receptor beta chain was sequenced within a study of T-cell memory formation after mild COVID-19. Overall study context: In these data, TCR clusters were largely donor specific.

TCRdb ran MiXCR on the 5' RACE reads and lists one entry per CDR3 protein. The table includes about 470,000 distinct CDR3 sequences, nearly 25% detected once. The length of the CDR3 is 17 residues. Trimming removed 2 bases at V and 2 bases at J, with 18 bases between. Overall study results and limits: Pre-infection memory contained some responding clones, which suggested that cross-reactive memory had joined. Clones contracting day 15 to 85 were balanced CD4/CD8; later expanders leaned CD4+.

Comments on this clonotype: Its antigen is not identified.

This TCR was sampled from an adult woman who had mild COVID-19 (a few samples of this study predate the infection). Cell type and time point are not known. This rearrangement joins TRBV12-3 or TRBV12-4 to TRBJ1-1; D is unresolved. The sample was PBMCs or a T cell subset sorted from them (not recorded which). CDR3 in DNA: TGTGCCAGCAGTTTACCGGGCTTTAGGGAGACCAACACTGAAGCTTTCTTT. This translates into CASSLPGFRETNTEAFF.